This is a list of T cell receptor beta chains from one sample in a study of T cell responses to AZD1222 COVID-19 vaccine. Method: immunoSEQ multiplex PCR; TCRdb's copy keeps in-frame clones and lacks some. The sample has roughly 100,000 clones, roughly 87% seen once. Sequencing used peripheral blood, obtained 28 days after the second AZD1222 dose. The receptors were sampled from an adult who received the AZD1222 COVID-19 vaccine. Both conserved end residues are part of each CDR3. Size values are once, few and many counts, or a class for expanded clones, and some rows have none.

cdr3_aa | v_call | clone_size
CSVELGFEMGF | TRBV29-1 | -
CASSPAPGLVNEQFF | TRBV18 | -
CAWSFLADTDTQYF | TRBV30 | -
CASSQAARNSETQYF | TRBV3-1/TRBV3-2 | -
CATSRDHESEAFF | TRBV15 | -
CASSLYGDTEAFF | TRBV5-5 | -
CASKKKHEQFF | TRBV19 | -
CASSAGSTDTQYF | TRBV9 | -
CASRDSATNEKLFF | TRBV6-5 | -
CATFRARSQPQHF | TRBV24-1 | once
CASSLQGEAFF | TRBV18 | -
CASSQDFSGSRETQYF | TRBV3-1/TRBV3-2 | -
CASSPQGAGNTIYF | TRBV25-1 | -
CASSVWGDSADTQYF | TRBV5-1 | -
CASNEQKNIQYF | TRBV28 | once
CAISGPIQSTDTQYF | TRBV10-3 | -
CASSTIPTGLPLHF | TRBV7-2 | -
CASSKVGPLGLAGVANTGELFF | TRBV21-1 | -
CASSVRRQDYGYTF | TRBV2 | -
CASRKDRASNYGYTF | TRBV5-1 | -
CASTPRLTNEKLFF | TRBV6-5 | -
CATSRDSGRKQHF | TRBV15 | few